This TCR beta chain was found in a study of OX40 agonist ivuxolimab in advanced cancers. Notes on the research overall: Ivuxolimab was an agonistic, fully human IgG2 monoclonal antibody directed against OX40 (CD134), a costimulatory receptor. Intravenous ivuxolimab was administered to patients every 2 weeks at six dose levels: 0.01, 0.1, 0.3, 1.5, 3 and 10 mg/kg. Of the approximately 54 dose-escalation patients, hepatocellular carcinoma was present in about 20, melanoma in roughly 15, renal cell carcinoma in 9 and head and neck cancer in 9. In the dose-escalation cohort, around four fifths of patients were male, and the mean age was approximately 60 years, with a range of about 23 to 85. Patients were allowed to have had prior anti-PD-1, anti-PD-L1 or anti-CTLA-4 therapy, and roughly two fifths of the dose-escalation patients had been treated with checkpoint inhibitors. Partial responses were achieved by three dose-escalation patients, of whom one had hepatocellular carcinoma and two had cutaneous melanoma. The point of sequencing TCRbeta in the periphery was to test whether ivuxolimab changed TCR sequence diversity and drove clonal T-cell expansion. The paper covers the monotherapy dose-escalation part of the phase I ivuxolimab trial, which included N of about 51 patients.

On this clone: The clone's antigen remains unknown. The input lacks base qualities; no much larger clone sits a single base away.

Overall study outcomes, separate from this receptor: Low levels of normalized T-cell clonal expansion were also seen in some patients who did not respond. Antigen specificity was not determined for the clonally expanded peripheral T cells. In partial responders in the 0.1-3.0 mg/kg groups, normalized peripheral clonal expansion was found to be among the lowest, especially among CD8+ T cells. Clonal expansion of both CD4+ and CD8+ blood T cells was observed from baseline to week 6 at doses 0.1 to 3.0 mg/kg. After ivuxolimab, expanded clones were on average more numerous among CD8+ T cells than among CD4+ T cells.

For sequencing of the TCRbeta CDR3 region, genomic DNA was extracted from the sorted cells. The immunoSEQ Assay was used for sequencing of TCRbeta CDR3 regions. As stored in TCRdb, this immuneACCESS dataset retains in-frame rearrangements with V and J assigned. A fraction of the clones does not appear; measured against another copy, unresolved V genes explain less than half of the discrepancy, and the remainder lacks a known reason. Counted in this sample were 73,000 or so clones; 65% to 90% of them appeared once. The top ten hold 0.75% of the sample. Patients with a history of autoimmune disease or receiving systemic immunosuppression were excluded from the trial. Peripheral blood for TCR sequencing was collected from all dose cohorts at baseline, on cycle 4 day 1, and on cycle 7 day 1. Samples came from an open-label, multicenter, first-in-human phase I dose-escalation trial of ivuxolimab. The trial enrolled adults with locally advanced or metastatic head and neck squamous cell, hepatocellular, melanoma or renal cell carcinoma. Before TCR sequencing, CD4+ and CD8+ T cells were separately sorted from peripheral blood.

CDR1 MNHEY and CDR2 SVGAGI were looked up in the germline V gene. Including the terminal cysteine and phenylalanine, the CDR3 comprises 15 residues. Kept here is only the CDR3 DNA, which spans 45 bases and is read in frame from base 1. Unmatched junction bases come to 8, with V trimmed by 2 bases and J by 4 bases. The clonotype originates from an adult with an advanced solid tumor such as melanoma, head and neck, liver or kidney cancer. Here the chain combines TRBV6-5 and TRBJ2-7; 7 bases in between match TRBD1. The specimen comprised CD4+ or CD8+ T cells sorted from blood, sampled in a trial of the OX40 agonist ivuxolimab. The base sequence is TGTGCCAGCAGTTACACCCCGGGACAGCCTTACGAGCAGTACTTC. Protein translation: CASSYTPGQPYEQYF.